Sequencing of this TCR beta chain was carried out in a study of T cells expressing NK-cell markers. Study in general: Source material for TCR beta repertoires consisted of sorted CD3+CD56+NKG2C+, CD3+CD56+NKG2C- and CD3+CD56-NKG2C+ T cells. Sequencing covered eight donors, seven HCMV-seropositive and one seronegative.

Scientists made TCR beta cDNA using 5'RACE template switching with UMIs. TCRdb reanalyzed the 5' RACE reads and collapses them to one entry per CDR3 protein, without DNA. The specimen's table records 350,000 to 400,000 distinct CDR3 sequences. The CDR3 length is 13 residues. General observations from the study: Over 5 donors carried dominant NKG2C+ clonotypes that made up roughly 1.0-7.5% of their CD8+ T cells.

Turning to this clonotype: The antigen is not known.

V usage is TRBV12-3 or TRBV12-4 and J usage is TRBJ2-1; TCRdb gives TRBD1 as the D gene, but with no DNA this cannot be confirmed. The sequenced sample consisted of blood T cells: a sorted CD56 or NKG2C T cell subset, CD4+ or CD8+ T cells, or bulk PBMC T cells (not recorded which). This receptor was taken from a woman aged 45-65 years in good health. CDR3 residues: CASSPGQFNEQFF.